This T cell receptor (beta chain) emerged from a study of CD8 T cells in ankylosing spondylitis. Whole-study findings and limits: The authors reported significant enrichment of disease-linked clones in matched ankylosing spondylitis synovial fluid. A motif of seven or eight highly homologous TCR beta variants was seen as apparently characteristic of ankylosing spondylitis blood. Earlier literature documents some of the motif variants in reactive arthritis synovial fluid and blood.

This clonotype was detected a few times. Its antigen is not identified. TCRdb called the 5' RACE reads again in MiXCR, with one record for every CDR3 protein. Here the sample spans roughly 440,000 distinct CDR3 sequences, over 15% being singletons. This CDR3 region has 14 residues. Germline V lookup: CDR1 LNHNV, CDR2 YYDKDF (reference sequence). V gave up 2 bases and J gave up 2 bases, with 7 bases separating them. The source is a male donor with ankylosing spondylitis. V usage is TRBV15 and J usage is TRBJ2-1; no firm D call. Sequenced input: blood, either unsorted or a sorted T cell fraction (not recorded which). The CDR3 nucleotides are TGTGCCACCAGCAGACACCGGGCCTACAATGAGCAGTTCTTC. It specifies CATSRHRAYNEQFF.